What follows are 22 T cell receptor beta chains derived from one specimen sequenced in a study of T cells in Graves' hyperthyroidism and ophthalmopathy (dated by TCRdb to the late 2010s). Library method: multiplex PCR. The listed sequencing device is Illumina HiSeq 2000. The TCR beta CDR3 regions were amplified from RNA transcripts. The TCR CDR3 was subjected to a first round of RT-PCR using the HTBI primer set and the Qiagen OneStep RT-PCR kit. TCRdb redid the processing of the public reads, applying fastp at Q25 and MiXCR, and retained in-frame beta chains. CDR3 protein sequences are deduplicated, and each keeps its most common genes and DNA. The table for this sample lists about 200,000 distinct CDR3 sequences; less than 20% of them were counted only once. 53% of the sample is taken by the ten largest. The sequencing sample was made of blood. The source is a woman aged 45-65 years with Graves' hyperthyroidism.

The rearrangement uses TRBV28 and TRBJ2-2; D ambiguous. The CDR3 is 15 residues long. Germline-derived CDR1 and CDR2 are MDHEN and SYDVKM. Trimming stripped 3 bases from V and 0 bases from J, with 8 bases between. In DNA form, the CDR3 reads TGTGCCAGCAGTTTCCCCCTCGCGAACACCGGGGAGCTGTTTTTT. Translation gives CASSFPLANTGELFF.

This clonotype was seen only a few times. The rearrangement uses TRBV6-2 or TRBV6-3 and TRBJ2-5; D possibly matches TRBD1 or TRBD2 (6 bases each). This CDR3 spans 13 amino acids. The germline V and J ends were trimmed by 6 bases and 5 bases, with 13 bases remaining between them. CDR1 and CDR2 (germline): MNHEY, SVGEGT. In DNA form, the CDR3 reads TGTGCCAGCAGGAGCTGGGGGGCTGAGACCCAGTACTTC. Protein: CASRSWGAETQYF.

This clonotype was counted only a few times. This chain uses TRBV20-1 with TRBJ1-3, with D uncertain. The CDR3 spans 11 residues. V lost 6 bases, J lost 4 bases, and 7 bases lay in between. The V gene's germline CDR1 is DFQATT and CDR2 SNEGSKA (reference sequence). The CDR3: CSAKTGNTIYF. For the CDR3, the DNA is TGCAGTGCCAAGACAGGAAACACCATATATTTT.

In its sample, this clonotype was seen many times. The chain has TRBV7-9 and TRBJ1-1, with no clear D. With 5 bases removed from V and 1 base from J, the gap between germline ends came to 11 bases. Germline V CDR1 and CDR2: SEHNR, FQNEAQ (reference sequence). This CDR3 is 14 amino acids long. The CDR3 DNA reads TGTGCCAGCAGCCCATCACAGAAGAACACTGAAGCTTTCTTT. This gives the protein CASSPSQKNTEAFF.

This clonotype was counted ten times or more. This chain joins TRBV27 and TRBJ1-6; D gene ambiguous. Looked up from germline, CDR1 is MNHEY and CDR2 is SMNVEV (reference sequence). The CDR3 has 15 amino acids. With 6 bases removed from V and 6 bases from J, the gap between germline ends came to 15 bases. The CDR3 here is CASRTGLSLNSPLHF. For the CDR3, the DNA is TGTGCCAGCAGAACTGGACTGTCCCTTAATTCACCCCTCCACTTT.

This chain joins TRBV28 and TRBJ2-7; 9 bases are a match to TRBD2. V lost 3 bases and J lost 7; bases outside the gene matches: 19. The CDR3 totals 18 residues. Germline CDR1 reads MDHEN; CDR2 reads SYDVKM. The CDR3 sequence is CASSLTQFRAGGPLEQYF. As DNA, the CDR3 is TGTGCCAGCAGTTTGACCCAGTTTAGGGCGGGAGGGCCGCTTGAGCAGTACTTC.

This clonotype was recorded at least ten times. The chain recombines TRBV12-3 or TRBV12-4 with TRBJ2-5; 7 bases match TRBD1. The CDR3 loop spans 15 amino acids. The V and J ends lost 6 bases and 1 base, in that order; junction bases with no gene match: 8. The CDR3 reads CASSRQGSPQETQYF. The CDR3 DNA follows: TGTGCCAGCAGCCGACAGGGTTCCCCCCAAGAGACCCAGTACTTC.

This clonotype was seen ten or more times. The chain has TRBV30 and TRBJ2-7, with 7 bases identical to TRBD2. Germline CDR1 reads GTSNPN; CDR2 reads SVGIG (reference sequence). There are 20 residues in the CDR3. V lost 0 bases and J lost 0; bases outside the gene matches: 20. CDR3 loop: CAWSVKWSGGSGYDSYEQYF. DNA for the CDR3: TGTGCCTGGAGTGTAAAGTGGTCCGGGGGGTCCGGCTACGACTCCTACGAGCAGTACTTC.

This clonotype occurred many times. CDR3: CSAIEAASYNEQFF. The CDR3 nucleotides are TGCAGTGCTATAGAAGCAGCCTCCTACAATGAGCAGTTCTTC. The J gene is TRBJ2-1, the V gene TRBV20-1; no clear D. This CDR3 spans 14 amino acids. CDR1 DFQATT and CDR2 SNEGSKA come from the germline V gene (reference sequence). The V end lost 4 bases, the J end lost 0 bases, and 10 bases lay between the germline ends.

V and J are TRBV25-1 and TRBJ1-3; maybe TRBD1 (6 bases). With 6 bases removed from V and 0 bases from J, the gap between germline ends came to 9 bases. CDR1 is MGHDK, CDR2 SYGVNS, per germline. The CDR3 loop spans 14 amino acids. The CDR3 nucleotides are TGTGCCAGCAGCGGGACATACTCTGGAAACACCATATATTTT. This encodes CASSGTYSGNTIYF.

This clonotype was observed many times. The chain uses TRBV3-1 and TRBJ1-2, with 8 positions matching TRBD1. The J segment lost 1 base and the V segment lost 2 bases, leaving 15 bases of the junction unmatched. CDR1 and CDR2 from the germline V gene are LGHDT and YNNKEL (reference sequence). This CDR3 is 19 amino acids long. In nucleotides, the CDR3 is TGTGCCAGCAGCCAATATGTCGGAGTTGGGACAGGTGATAACTATGGCTACACCTTC. Residues: CASSQYVGVGTGDNYGYTF.

This clonotype came up many times. V gene TRBV20-1 combines with J gene TRBJ2-1; 10 nucleotides agree with TRBD1. The CDR3 has 16 residues. V gave up 4 bases and J gave up 5 bases; unmatched junction bases: 11. Germline V gene sequence: CDR1 DFQATT, CDR2 SNEGSKA (reference sequence). The CDR3 nucleotides are TGCAGTGCTAAACCTCCGGGACAGGGGCAAAACAATGAGCAGTTCTTC. Residues: CSAKPPGQGQNNEQFF.

V gene TRBV20-1 combines with J gene TRBJ2-5; possibly TRBD2 for D (5 bases). The CDR3 consists of 15 residues. The germline V gene has CDR1 DFQATT and CDR2 SNEGSKA (reference sequence). Trimming removed 1 base at V and 1 base at J, with 13 bases between. This CDR3 is CSARVPAGIQETQYF. CDR3 DNA: TGCAGTGCTAGAGTCCCTGCGGGTATCCAAGAGACCCAGTACTTC.

This clonotype was recorded many times. The V call is TRBV3-1, the J call TRBJ1-5, with D maybe TRBD1 (5 bases). The germline V gene has CDR1 LGHDT and CDR2 YNNKEL (reference sequence). This CDR3 has 14 amino acids. Trimming shortened V by 0 bases and J by 4 bases, and 7 bases separated the two germline ends. CDR3 in DNA: TGTGCCAGCAGCCAAGACAGGGTGAATCAGCCCCAGCATTTT. This translates into CASSQDRVNQPQHF.

V gene TRBV6-1 combines with J gene TRBJ2-7; TRBD2 aligns across 8 bases. CDR3 length: 14 amino acids. Germline loops: CDR1 MNHNS, CDR2 SASEGT. Trimming took 8 bases from V and 1 from J; bases not matched to a gene: 7. The CDR3 sequence: CASGRTSSSYEQYF. In DNA, the CDR3 is TGTGCCAGCGGCCGGACTAGCTCATCCTACGAGCAGTACTTC.

This clonotype appeared many times. The CDR3 nucleotides are TGTGCCAGCAGCTTCCGGACTAGCGGGAGTTTAGATACGCAGTATTTT. Translation gives CASSFRTSGSLDTQYF. V usage is TRBV11-1 and J usage is TRBJ2-3; 13 bases match TRBD2. The J segment lost 5 bases and the V segment lost 3 bases, leaving 5 bases of the junction unmatched. Germline CDR1 and CDR2: SGHAT and FQDESV (reference sequence). The CDR3 is made up of 16 amino acids.

This clonotype was seen only once. With a much larger clone just one base away, this may be a read error. This sequence joins TRBV27 and TRBJ2-2, with 7 bases fitting TRBD1. CDR3 length equals 16 residues. After removal of 5 bases from V and 0 bases from J, the junction contained 6 bases not matched to a gene. Germline loops: CDR1 MNHEY, CDR2 SMNVEV (reference sequence). The CDR3 coding sequence is TGTGCCAGCAGTCCTGGGGACAGAGCGAACACCGGGGAGCTGTTTTTT. Its protein is CASSPGDRANTGELFF.

This chain uses TRBV7-9 with TRBJ2-5; unclear D gene. Germline assignment: CDR1 SEHNR and CDR2 FQNEAQ (reference sequence). V lost 7 bases, J lost 4 bases, and 13 bases lay in between. This CDR3 contains 13 residues. In DNA, the CDR3 is TGTGCCAGCATGGGTCAGTTAGGAGAGACCCAGTACTTC. Translation: CASMGQLGETQYF.

This sequence joins TRBV28 and TRBJ1-2, with 10 bases matching TRBD1. V dropped 1 base and J dropped 8; count of bases not matched to a gene: 7. The length of the CDR3 is 15 residues. Germline V CDR1 and CDR2: MDHEN, SYDVKM. The CDR3 region has the DNA TGTGCCAGCAGTTTATTTGACAGGGGGCTAAGAGGCTACACCTTC. This encodes CASSLFDRGLRGYTF.

At least ten counts were recorded for this clonotype. The chain is built from TRBV11-3 and TRBJ2-1; 11 nucleotides match TRBD2. The V gene's germline CDR1 is SGHNT and CDR2 YENEEA. V trimming: 3 bases; J trimming: 3 bases; junction bases outside the gene matches: 1. The CDR3 is 15 residues long. CDR3: CASSLTSGNYNEQFF. The DNA of the CDR3 is TGTGCCAGCAGCTTGACTAGCGGGAACTACAATGAGCAGTTCTTC.

This clonotype has at least ten counts. The V call is TRBV6-1, the J call TRBJ2-7; 7 bases agree with TRBD2. The germline V gene encodes CDR1 MNHNS and CDR2 SASEGT. This CDR3 region has 12 residues. The V gene end was trimmed by 4 bases and the J gene end by 4 bases; junction bases not matched to a gene: 1. The CDR3 DNA sequence: TGTGCCAGCAGTGTCGGGGGGTACGAGCAGTACTTC. Translated: CASSVGGYEQYF.

This rearrangement joins TRBV19 to TRBJ2-1, with a weak D call TRBD1 (6 bases). The CDR3 consists of 12 residues. V lost 5 bases and J 8 bases, leaving 10 bases between the germline ends. CDR1 LNHDA and CDR2 SQIVND come from the germline V gene (reference sequence). The CDR3, as DNA: TGTGCCAGTAGTGCACAGGGAGATGAGCAGTTCTTC. The encoded protein is CASSAQGDEQFF.